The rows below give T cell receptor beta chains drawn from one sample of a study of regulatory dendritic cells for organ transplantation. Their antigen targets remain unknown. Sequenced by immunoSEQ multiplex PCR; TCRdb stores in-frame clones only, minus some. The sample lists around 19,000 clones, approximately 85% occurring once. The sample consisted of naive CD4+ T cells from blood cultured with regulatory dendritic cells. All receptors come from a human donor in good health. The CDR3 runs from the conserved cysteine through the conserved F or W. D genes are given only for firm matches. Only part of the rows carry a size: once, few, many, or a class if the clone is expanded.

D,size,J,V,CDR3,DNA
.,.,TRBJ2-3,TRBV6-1,CASISSTDTQYF,TGTGCCAGCATTTCTAGCACAGATACGCAGTATTTT
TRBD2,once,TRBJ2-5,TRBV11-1,CASSVGTSGRQETQYF,TGTGCCAGCAGCGTAGGGACTAGCGGGAGGCAAGAGACCCAGTACTTC
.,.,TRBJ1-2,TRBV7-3,CASSLRGGQGPYGYTF,TGTGCCAGCAGCTTAAGGGGAGGGCAGGGCCCCTATGGCTACACCTTC
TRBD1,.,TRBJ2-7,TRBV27,CASSFGTGAYEQYF,TGTGCCAGCAGTTTTGGGACAGGCGCCTACGAGCAGTACTTC
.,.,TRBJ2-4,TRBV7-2,CASSLASIQYF,TGTGCCAGCAGCTTAGCTAGTATTCAGTACTTC
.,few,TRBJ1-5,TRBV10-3,CAISEGRVRQAGNQPQHF,TGTGCCATCAGTGAAGGAAGGGTTAGACAGGCGGGCAATCAGCCCCAGCATTTT
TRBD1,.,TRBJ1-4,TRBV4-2,CASSQGTGRAEKLFF,TGTGCCAGCAGCCAAGGGACAGGGCGAGCGGAAAAACTGTTTTTT
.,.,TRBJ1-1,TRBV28,CASSFGTWVNTEAFF,TGTGCCAGCAGTTTTGGGACATGGGTGAACACTGAAGCTTTCTTT
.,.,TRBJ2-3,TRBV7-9,CASSHLEWTQYF,TGTGCCAGCAGCCACCTCGAATGGACGCAGTATTTT
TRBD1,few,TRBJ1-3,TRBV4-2,CASSQLDRAAGNTIYF,TGTGCCAGCAGCCAATTGGACAGGGCCGCTGGAAACACCATATATTTT
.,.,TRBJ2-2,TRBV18,CASSPLLNTGELFF,TGTGCCAGCTCACCACTTTTGAACACCGGGGAGCTGTTTTTT
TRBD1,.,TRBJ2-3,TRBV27,CASRPTGYTDTQYF,TGTGCCAGCAGGCCGACAGGGTACACAGATACGCAGTATTTT
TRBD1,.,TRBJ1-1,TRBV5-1,CASSLGTGMNTEAFF,TGCGCCAGCAGCTTGGGGACAGGGATGAACACTGAAGCTTTCTTT
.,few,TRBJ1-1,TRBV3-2,CLDPAEAFF,TGTCTCGACCCGGCTGAAGCTTTCTTT
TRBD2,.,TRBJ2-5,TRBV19,CASSLPGLAGVGETQYF,TGTGCCAGTAGTTTACCGGGACTAGCGGGAGTCGGAGAGACCCAGTACTTC
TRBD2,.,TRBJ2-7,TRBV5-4,CASSNRGGPFYEQYF,TGTGCCAGCAGCAACCGGGGGGGACCGTTTTACGAGCAGTACTTC
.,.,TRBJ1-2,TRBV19,CASRDRSYGYTF,TGTGCCTCCCGAGATAGGAGCTATGGCTACACCTTC
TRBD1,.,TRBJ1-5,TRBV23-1,CASSQCGQAPKHF,TGCGCCAGCAGTCAATGTGGACAGGCCCCTAAACATTTT
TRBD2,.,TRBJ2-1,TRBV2,CASGATSGYNEQFF,TGTGCCAGCGGGGCGACTAGCGGCTACAATGAGCAGTTCTTC
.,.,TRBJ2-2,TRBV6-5,CASSRTVTGELFF,TGTGCCAGCAGCAGGACAGTGACCGGGGAGCTGTTTTTT
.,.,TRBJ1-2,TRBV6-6,CATRGDYGYTF,TGTGCCACAAGGGGTGACTATGGCTACACCTTC
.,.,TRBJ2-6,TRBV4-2,CASSQGDTSGANVLTF,TGTGCCAGCAGCCAAGGCGACACCTCTGGGGCCAACGTCCTGACTTTC
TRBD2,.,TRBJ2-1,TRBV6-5,CASNKAGGAYNEQFF,TGTGCCAGCAATAAAGCGGGGGGAGCCTACAATGAGCAGTTCTTC
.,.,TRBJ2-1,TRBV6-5,CASSYGTGALNEQFF,TGTGCCAGCAGTTACGGGACGGGGGCACTAAATGAGCAGTTCTTC
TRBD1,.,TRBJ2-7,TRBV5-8,CASSSDRAEYF,TGTGCCAGCAGCTCGGACAGGGCTGAGTACTTC
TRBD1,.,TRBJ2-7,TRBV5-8,CASRQTGGPLEQYF,TGTGCCAGCAGACAAACAGGGGGGCCCCTCGAGCAGTACTTC